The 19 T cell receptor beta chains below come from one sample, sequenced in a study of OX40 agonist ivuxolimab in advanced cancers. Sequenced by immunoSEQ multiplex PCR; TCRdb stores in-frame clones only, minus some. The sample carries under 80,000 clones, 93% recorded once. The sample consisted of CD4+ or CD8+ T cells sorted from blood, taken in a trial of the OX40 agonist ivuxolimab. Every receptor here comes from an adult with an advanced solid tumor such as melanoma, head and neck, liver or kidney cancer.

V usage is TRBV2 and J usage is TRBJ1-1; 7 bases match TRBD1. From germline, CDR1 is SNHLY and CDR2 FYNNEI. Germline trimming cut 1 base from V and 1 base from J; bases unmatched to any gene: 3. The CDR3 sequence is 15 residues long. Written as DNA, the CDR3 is TGTGCCAGCAGTGAAGGCAGGGGGACGAACACTGAAGCTTTCTTT. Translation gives CASSEGRGTNTEAFF.

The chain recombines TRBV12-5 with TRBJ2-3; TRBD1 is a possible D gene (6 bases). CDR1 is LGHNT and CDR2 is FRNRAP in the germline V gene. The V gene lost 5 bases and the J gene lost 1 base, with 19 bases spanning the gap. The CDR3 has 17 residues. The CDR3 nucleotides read TGTGCTAGTGGTCTCTTTAGGGGGAGAGACGGCACAGATACGCAGTATTTT. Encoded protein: CASGLFRGRDGTDTQYF.

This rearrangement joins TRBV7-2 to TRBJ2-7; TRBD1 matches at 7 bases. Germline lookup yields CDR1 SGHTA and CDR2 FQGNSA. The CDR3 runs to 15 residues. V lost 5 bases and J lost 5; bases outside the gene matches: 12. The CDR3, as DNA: TGTGCCAGCAGCACCCGAACCGACAGGGCCCACGAGCAGTACTTC. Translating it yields CASSTRTDRAHEQYF.

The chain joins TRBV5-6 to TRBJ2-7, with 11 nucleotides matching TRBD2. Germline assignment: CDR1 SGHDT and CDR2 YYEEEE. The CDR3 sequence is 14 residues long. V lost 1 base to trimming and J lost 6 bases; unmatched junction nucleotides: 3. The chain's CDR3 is CASSLRLAGGEQYF. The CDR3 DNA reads TGTGCCAGCAGCTTGAGGCTAGCGGGGGGCGAGCAGTACTTC.

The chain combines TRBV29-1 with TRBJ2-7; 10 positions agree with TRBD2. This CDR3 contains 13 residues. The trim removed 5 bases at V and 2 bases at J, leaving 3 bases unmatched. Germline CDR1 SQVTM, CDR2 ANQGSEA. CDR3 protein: CSVRSGRTYEQYF. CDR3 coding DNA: TGCAGCGTTCGTAGCGGGAGGACCTACGAGCAGTACTTC.

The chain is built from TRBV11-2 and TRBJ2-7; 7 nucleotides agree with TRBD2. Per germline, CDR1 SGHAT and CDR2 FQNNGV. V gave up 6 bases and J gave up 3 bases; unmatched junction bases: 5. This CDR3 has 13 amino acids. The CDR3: CASRGGLHYEQYF. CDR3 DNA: TGTGCCAGCAGGGGGGGACTACACTACGAGCAGTACTTC.

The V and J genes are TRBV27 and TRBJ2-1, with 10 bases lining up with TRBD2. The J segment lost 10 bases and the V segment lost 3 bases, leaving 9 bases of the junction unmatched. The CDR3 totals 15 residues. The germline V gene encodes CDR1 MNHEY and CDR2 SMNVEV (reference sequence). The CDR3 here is CASSLVAGGRREQFF. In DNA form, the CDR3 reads TGTGCCAGCAGTTTGGTAGCGGGAGGACGTCGGGAGCAGTTCTTC.

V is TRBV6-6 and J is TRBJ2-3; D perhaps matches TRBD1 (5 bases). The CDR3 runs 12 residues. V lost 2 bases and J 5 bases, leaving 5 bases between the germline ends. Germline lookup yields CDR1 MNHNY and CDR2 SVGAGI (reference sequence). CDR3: CASSYTGDTQYF. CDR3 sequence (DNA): TGTGCCAGCAGTTACACAGGAGATACGCAGTATTTT.

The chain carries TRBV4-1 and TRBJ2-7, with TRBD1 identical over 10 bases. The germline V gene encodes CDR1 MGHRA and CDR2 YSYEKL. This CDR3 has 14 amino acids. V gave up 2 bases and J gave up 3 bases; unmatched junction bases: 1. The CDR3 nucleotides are TGCGCCAGCAGCCAACGGACAGGGGGCTACGAGCAGTACTTC. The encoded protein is CASSQRTGGYEQYF.

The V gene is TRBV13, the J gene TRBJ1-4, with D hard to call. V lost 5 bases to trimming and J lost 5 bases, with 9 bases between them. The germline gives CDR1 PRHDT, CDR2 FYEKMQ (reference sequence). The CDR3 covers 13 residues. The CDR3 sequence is CASSLEPNEKLFF. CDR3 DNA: TGTGCCAGCAGCCTGGAACCCAATGAAAAACTGTTTTTT.

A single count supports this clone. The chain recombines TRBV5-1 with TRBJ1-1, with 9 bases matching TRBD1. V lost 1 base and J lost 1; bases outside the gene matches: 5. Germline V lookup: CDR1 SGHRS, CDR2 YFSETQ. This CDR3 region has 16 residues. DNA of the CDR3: TGCGCCAGCAGCTTGTCCCAGACAGGGGGGAACACTGAAGCTTTCTTT. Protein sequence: CASSLSQTGGNTEAFF. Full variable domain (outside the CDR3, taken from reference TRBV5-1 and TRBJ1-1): KAGVTQTPRYLIKTRGQQVTLSCSPISGHRSVSWYQQTPGQGLQFLFEYFSETQRNKGNFPGRFSGRQFSNSRSEMNVSTLELGDSALYLCASSLSQTGGNTEAFFGQGTRLTVV.

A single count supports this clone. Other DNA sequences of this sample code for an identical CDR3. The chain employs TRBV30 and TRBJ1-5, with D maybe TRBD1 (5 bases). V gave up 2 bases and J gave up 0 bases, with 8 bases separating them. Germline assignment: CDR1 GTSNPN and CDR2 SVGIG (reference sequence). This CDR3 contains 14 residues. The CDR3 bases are TGTGCCTGGAGTCCAGGGATTAGCAATCAGCCCCAGCATTTT. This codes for CAWSPGISNQPQHF.

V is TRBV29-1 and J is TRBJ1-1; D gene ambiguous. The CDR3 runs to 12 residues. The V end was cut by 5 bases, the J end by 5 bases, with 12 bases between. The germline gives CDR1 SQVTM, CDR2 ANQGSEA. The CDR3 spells CSVYPGRTEAFF. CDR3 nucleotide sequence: TGCAGCGTTTACCCGGGGAGGACTGAAGCTTTCTTT.

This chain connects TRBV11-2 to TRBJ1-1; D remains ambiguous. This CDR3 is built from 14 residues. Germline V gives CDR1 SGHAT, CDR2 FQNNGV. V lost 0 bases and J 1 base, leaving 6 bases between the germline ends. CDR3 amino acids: CASSLESENTEAFF. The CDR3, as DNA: TGTGCCAGCAGCTTAGAGTCAGAGAACACTGAAGCTTTCTTT.

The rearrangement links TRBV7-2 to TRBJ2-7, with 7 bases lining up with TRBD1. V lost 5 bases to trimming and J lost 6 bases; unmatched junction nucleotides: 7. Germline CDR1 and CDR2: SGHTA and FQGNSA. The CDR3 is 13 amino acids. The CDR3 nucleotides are TGTGCCAGCAGCGACACAGGGGCCGTCGAGCAGTACTTC. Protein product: CASSDTGAVEQYF.

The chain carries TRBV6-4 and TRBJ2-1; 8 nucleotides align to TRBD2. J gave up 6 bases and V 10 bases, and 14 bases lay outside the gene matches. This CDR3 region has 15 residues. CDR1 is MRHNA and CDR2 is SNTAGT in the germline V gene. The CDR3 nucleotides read TGTGCCACCTTCAGTAGCGGGGTCCCTGGCAATGAGCAGTTCTTC. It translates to CATFSSGVPGNEQFF.

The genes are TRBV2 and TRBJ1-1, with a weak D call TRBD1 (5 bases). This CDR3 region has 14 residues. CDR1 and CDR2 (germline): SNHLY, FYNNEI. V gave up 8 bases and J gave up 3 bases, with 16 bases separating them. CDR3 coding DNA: TGTGCCAGCGGGGGGGGGTACAGCCACACTGAAGCTTTCTTT. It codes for CASGGGYSHTEAFF.

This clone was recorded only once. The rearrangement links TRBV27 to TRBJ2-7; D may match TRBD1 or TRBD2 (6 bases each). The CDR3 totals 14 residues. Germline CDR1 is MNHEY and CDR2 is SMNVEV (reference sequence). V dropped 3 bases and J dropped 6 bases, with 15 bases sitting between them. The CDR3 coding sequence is TGTGCCAGCAGTTTCGTGGTAGGGGGGCGCGAGCAGTACTTC. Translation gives CASSFVVGGREQYF.

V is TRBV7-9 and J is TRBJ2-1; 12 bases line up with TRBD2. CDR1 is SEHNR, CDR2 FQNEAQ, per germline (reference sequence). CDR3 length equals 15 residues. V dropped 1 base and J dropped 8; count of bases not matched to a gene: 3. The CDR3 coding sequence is TGTGCCAGCAGCTTAGTCCTAGCGGGAGGGGATGAGCAGTTCTTC. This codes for CASSLVLAGGDEQFF.